The 18 T cell receptor beta chains in this list originate from one sample, sequenced in a study of cytomegalovirus exposure and HLA in healthy donors (dated by TCRdb to the late 2010s). The method behind the library was the immunoSEQ multiplex PCR assay. TCRdb took this table from immuneACCESS and kept in-frame rearrangements with V and J called. Such tables lack part of the clones; where checked against another copy, unresolved V genes explain under half of the gap, and the rest is unexplained. This sample holds about 100,000 clones; approximately 94% were observed only once. Jointly, the top ten make up around 0.65% of the sample. Source material: PBMCs. The origin of the receptors is a woman under 30 in good health and CMV-seronegative.

This sequence joins TRBV18 and TRBJ1-1, with 7 bases fitting TRBD1. V shed 2 bases and J 0 bases; nucleotides not matched to a gene: 6. The CDR3 length is 16 residues. The germline gives CDR1 KGHSH, CDR2 LQKENI. The CDR3 loop reads CASSPGGQSMNTEAFF. CDR3 in DNA: TGTGCCAGCTCACCAGGGGGACAGAGCATGAACACTGAAGCTTTCTTT.

The table lists this clone with a count of one. The J gene is TRBJ2-1, the V gene TRBV4-2; D not certain. Germline-derived CDR1 and CDR2 are LGHNA and YNFKEQ. Between the trimmed V and J ends, which lost 1 base and 7 bases, there was a span of 14 bases. The CDR3 totals 15 residues. The CDR3 DNA reads as TGTGCCAGCAGCCAAGTAGCTTCCACGCGGAATGAGCAGTTCTTC. This encodes CASSQVASTRNEQFF.

The V gene is TRBV2, the J gene TRBJ1-2; D is perhaps TRBD1 (6 bases). Germline V CDR1 and CDR2: SNHLY, FYNNEI. The CDR3 covers 14 residues. Trimming left V 5 bases short and J 5 bases short, with 15 bases between. The CDR3 region is CASSLTGIPYGYTF. The CDR3 bases are TGTGCCAGCAGTCTTACAGGGATCCCTTATGGCTACACCTTC.

This chain connects TRBV7-9 to TRBJ2-5, with D perhaps TRBD2 (6 bases). The V gene's germline CDR1 is SEHNR and CDR2 FQNEAQ (reference sequence). V dropped 1 base and J dropped 5 bases, with 14 bases sitting between them. The CDR3 length is 15 residues. This CDR3 reads CASSLVGGAGETQYF. The DNA of the CDR3 is TGTGCCAGCAGCTTAGTGGGCGGGGCGGGGGAGACCCAGTACTTC.

For this clone: A read error may account for a junction end that differs from germline. This sequence joins TRBV7-7 and TRBJ2-7; 11 nucleotides agree with TRBD1. This CDR3 spans 15 amino acids. The germline V gene has CDR1 SSHAT and CDR2 FNYEAQ (reference sequence). The CDR3 sequence is CASSKDRGPSYEQYF. In DNA, the CDR3 is TGTGCTAGCAGCAAGGACAGGGGGCCATCCTACGAGCAGTACTTC.

The chain employs TRBV5-1 and TRBJ1-1, with TRBD1 identical over 7 bases. Per germline, CDR1 SGHRS and CDR2 YFSETQ. V was pared by 3 bases and J by 3 bases, with 5 bases of the junction left unmatched. The CDR3 contains 14 residues. The DNA for the CDR3 is TGCGCCAGCAGCTCTGACAGGGCCGACACTGAAGCTTTCTTT. Translating gives CASSSDRADTEAFF.

The chain links TRBV5-1 to TRBJ2-7; 8 bases map to TRBD2. V lost 4 bases, J lost 4 bases, and 13 bases stayed unmatched. The CDR3 runs to 16 residues. The V gene's germline CDR1 is SGHRS and CDR2 YFSETQ. The CDR3 DNA is TGCGCCAGCAGCGAAGGTCCGGGACTAGGGTCATACGAGCAGTACTTC. Its protein product is CASSEGPGLGSYEQYF.

The chain joins TRBV11-3 to TRBJ2-3; 13 bases agree with TRBD2. CDR1 is SGHNT and CDR2 is YENEEA in the germline V gene. CDR3 length: 17 amino acids. The junction had 7 bases not matched to a gene; V was cut back by 5 bases and J by 2 bases. CDR3 protein: CASSRRTSGGSTDTQYF. CDR3 coding DNA: TGTGCCAGCAGCCGCCGGACTAGCGGGGGATCCACAGATACGCAGTATTTT.

This rearrangement joins TRBV27 to TRBJ1-6; D is possibly TRBD1 (6 bases). This CDR3 has 14 amino acids. Trimming removed 3 bases at V and 5 bases at J, with 8 bases between. Germline V gene data show CDR1 as MNHEY and CDR2 as SMNVEV (reference sequence). Written as DNA, the CDR3 is TGTGCCAGCAGTTTTTACAGGGATAATTCACCCCTCCACTTT. This gives the protein CASSFYRDNSPLHF.

The chain employs TRBV6-1 and TRBJ2-1; D might be TRBD2 (6 bases). Germline loops: CDR1 MNHNS, CDR2 SASEGT. V was shortened by 6 bases and J by 10 bases, with 19 bases between the two germline ends. The CDR3 has 14 residues. This CDR3 reads CASSMGGIAREQFF. The CDR3 bases are TGTGCCAGCAGCATGGGAGGTATCGCTCGAGAGCAGTTCTTC.

This clone has a single count. This rearrangement joins TRBV13 to TRBJ1-2; 7 nucleotides line up with TRBD1. This CDR3 has 14 residues. V lost 4 bases to trimming and J lost 3 bases; unmatched junction nucleotides: 5. The V gene's germline CDR1 is PRHDT and CDR2 FYEKMQ (reference sequence). CDR3 residues: CASSSDRSYYGYTF. CDR3 nucleotide sequence: TGTGCCAGCAGCTCGGACAGGTCCTACTATGGCTACACCTTC.

The chain carries TRBV9 and TRBJ2-7; TRBD2 matches 9 bases. Germline values: CDR1 SGDLS, CDR2 YYNGEE. Trimming removed 0 bases from V and 12 bases from J; junction bases left unmatched: 16. The CDR3 consists of 16 residues. The CDR3 reads CASSVDPTAGSGGLYF. The CDR3 coding sequence is TGTGCCAGCAGCGTAGACCCCACGGCAGGGAGCGGGGGGCTGTACTTC.

The rearrangement uses TRBV28 and TRBJ1-2; D is possibly TRBD1 (5 bases). Germline V gene data show CDR1 as MDHEN and CDR2 as SYDVKM. Trimming cost V 6 bases and J 4 bases, with 18 bases left between them. The CDR3 runs 15 residues. The CDR3 reads CASRGGGARGYGYTF. The CDR3 DNA follows: TGTGCCAGCAGGGGGGGTGGGGCGCGAGGCTATGGCTACACCTTC.

The rearrangement joins TRBV7-8 to TRBJ2-3, with D maybe TRBD1 (5 bases). Trimming cost V 2 bases and J 0 bases, with 9 bases left between them. The CDR3 totals 15 residues. Germline V gene sequence: CDR1 SGHVS, CDR2 FQNEAQ. CDR3 sequence (DNA): TGTGCCAGCAGCTTAAACAGGCACAGCACAGATACGCAGTATTTT. As protein: CASSLNRHSTDTQYF.

The table lists this clone with a count of one. The rearrangement links TRBV4-1 to TRBJ2-6, with TRBD1 matching over 7 bases. CDR1 is MGHRA and CDR2 is YSYEKL in the germline V gene. The CDR3 totals 15 residues. V trimming: 4 bases; J trimming: 2 bases; junction bases outside the gene matches: 2. CDR3 bases: TGCGCCAGCAGCCCCCAGGGGGCTGGGGCCAACGTCCTGACTTTC. Translation: CASSPQGAGANVLTF.

The rearrangement joins TRBV7-2 to TRBJ2-7; the match to TRBD2 covers 7 bases. CDR1 SGHTA and CDR2 FQGNSA come from the germline V gene. V was pared by 3 bases and J by 6 bases, with 5 bases of the junction left unmatched. The CDR3 covers 13 residues. The CDR3 DNA is TGTGCCAGCAGCTTTAGACTAGCCAGCGAGCAGTACTTC. This encodes CASSFRLASEQYF.

The chain has TRBV5-1 and TRBJ2-1; 9 bases agree with TRBD2. The CDR3 is made up of 14 amino acids. With V trimmed by 6 bases and J by 4 bases, 5 bases remained unmatched. CDR1 SGHRS and CDR2 YFSETQ come from the germline V gene. The CDR3 nucleotides read TGCGCCAGCATGCGCCTAGCGGGGTACAATGAGCAGTTCTTC. Its protein is CASMRLAGYNEQFF.

The CDR3 DNA reads TGTGCCAGCAGTCTGACAGGGGCCTACTATGGCTACACCTTC. Translating gives CASSLTGAYYGYTF. This chain connects TRBV28 to TRBJ1-2; 8 nucleotides match TRBD1. The CDR3 runs 14 residues. Germline trimming cut 5 bases from V and 3 bases from J; bases unmatched to any gene: 5. Per the germline V gene, CDR1 is MDHEN and CDR2 is SYDVKM.